Described below is a single T cell receptor (beta chain) sequence and its context. The target antigen is unknown. This sample also contains other DNA sequences that code for the same CDR3. These data come from a study of cytomegalovirus exposure and HLA in healthy donors. This PCR relied on a set of 60 Vbeta primers and 13 Jbeta primers. Authors' analysis steps: Roughly 9.9 million shared chains were among the approximately 87 million unique TCR beta chains that a later analysis counted. Here immunoSEQ multiplex PCR was the method, and the copy in TCRdb shows in-frame clones only, minus some. V and J calls and clone size come straight from that table; D and trimming were deduced from the DNA. The table shows about 210,000 clones, with 70% to 90% occurring only once. The germline V and J ends were trimmed by 0 bases and 4 bases, with 7 bases remaining between them. CDR1 PRHDT and CDR2 FYEKMQ come from the germline V gene (reference sequence). This CDR3 is built from 14 residues.

Study-level results: Several V segments, TRBV6-2 and TRBV6-3 among them, could not be told apart and were dropped. A further, later analysis showed that HLA-associated TCR beta chains (compared with equally common others) were more clonally expanded.

Among the donors, all were healthy bone marrow donors. The sample comprised PBMCs. This receptor was obtained from a girl aged 2-10 years in good health and CMV-seronegative. This chain links TRBV13 with TRBJ1-5; possibly TRBD1 for D (6 bases). The DNA of the CDR3 is TGTGCCAGCAGCTTAGGACAGGGTAATCAGCCCCAGCATTTT. It encodes CASSLGQGNQPQHF.